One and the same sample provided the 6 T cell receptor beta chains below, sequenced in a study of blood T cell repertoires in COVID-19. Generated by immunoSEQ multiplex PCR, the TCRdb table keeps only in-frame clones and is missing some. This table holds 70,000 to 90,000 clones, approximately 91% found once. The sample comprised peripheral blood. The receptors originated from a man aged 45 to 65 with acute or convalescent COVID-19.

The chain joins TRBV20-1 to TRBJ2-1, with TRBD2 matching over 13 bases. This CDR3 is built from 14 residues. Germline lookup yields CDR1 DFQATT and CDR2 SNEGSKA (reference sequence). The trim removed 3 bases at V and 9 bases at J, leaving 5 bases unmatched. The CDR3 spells CSASMTSGGFEQFF. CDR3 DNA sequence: TGCAGTGCTAGTATGACTAGCGGGGGGTTTGAGCAGTTCTTC.

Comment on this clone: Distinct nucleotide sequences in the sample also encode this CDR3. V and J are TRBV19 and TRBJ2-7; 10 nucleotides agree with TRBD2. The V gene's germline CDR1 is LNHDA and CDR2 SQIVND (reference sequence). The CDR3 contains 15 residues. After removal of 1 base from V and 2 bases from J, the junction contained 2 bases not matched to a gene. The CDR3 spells CASSIGLAGTYEQYF. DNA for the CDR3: TGTGCCAGTAGTATAGGACTAGCGGGCACCTACGAGCAGTACTTC.

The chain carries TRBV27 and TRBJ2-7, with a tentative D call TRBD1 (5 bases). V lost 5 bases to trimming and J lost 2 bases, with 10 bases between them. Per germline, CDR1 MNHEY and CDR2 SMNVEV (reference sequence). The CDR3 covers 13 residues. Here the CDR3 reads CASSPAGPYEQYF. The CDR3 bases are TGTGCCAGCAGTCCGGCAGGGCCCTACGAGCAGTACTTC.

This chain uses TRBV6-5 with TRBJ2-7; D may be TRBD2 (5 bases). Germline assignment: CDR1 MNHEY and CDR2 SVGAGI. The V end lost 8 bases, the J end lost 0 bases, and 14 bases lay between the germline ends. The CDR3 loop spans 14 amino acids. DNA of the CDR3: TGTGCCAGCGGCCTCACTAGTGGCTCCTACGAGCAGTACTTC. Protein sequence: CASGLTSGSYEQYF.

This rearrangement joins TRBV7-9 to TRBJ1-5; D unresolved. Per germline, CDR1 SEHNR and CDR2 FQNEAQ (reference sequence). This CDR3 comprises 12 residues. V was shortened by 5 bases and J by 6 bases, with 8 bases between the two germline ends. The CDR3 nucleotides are TGTGCCAGCAGCCGCGGCGCTCAGCCCCAGCATTTT. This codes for CASSRGAQPQHF. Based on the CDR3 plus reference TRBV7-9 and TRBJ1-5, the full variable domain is DTGVSQNPRHKITKRGQNVTFRCDPISEHNRLYWYRQTLGQGPEFLTYFQNEAQLEKSRLLSDRFSAERPKGSFSTLEIQRTEQGDSAMYLCASSRGAQPQHFGDGTRLSIL.

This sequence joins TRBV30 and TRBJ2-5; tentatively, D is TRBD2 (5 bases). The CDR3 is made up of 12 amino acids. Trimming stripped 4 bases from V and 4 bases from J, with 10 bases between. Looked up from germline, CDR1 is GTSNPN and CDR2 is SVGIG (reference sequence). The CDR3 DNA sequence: TGTGCCTGGAAAACTAGTTCAGAGACCCAGTACTTC. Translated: CAWKTSSETQYF.